The 30 T cell receptor beta chains in this list originate from one sample, sequenced in a study of blood T cells in healthy people across ages. Next came a second PCR, run for roughly 6 to 11 cycles, which used a sample-barcoded 5' primer along with a J-beta primer mix. TCRdb ran MiXCR on the 5' RACE reads and lists one entry per CDR3 protein. Of roughly 900,000 distinct CDR3 sequences detected, about 30% appear once; the ten largest clones hold about 18%. The sample consisted of blood. Receptors were obtained from a woman older than 75 in good health.

The table lists this clonotype with a count of one. At one boundary the junction diverges from the germline segment, which might be a read error. The chain has TRBV12-3 or TRBV12-4 and TRBJ2-3; 7 positions agree with TRBD1. The CDR3 sequence is 14 residues long. The CDR3 loop reads CASSLRQGADAQYF. The CDR3 DNA reads as TGTGCCAGCAGTTTAAGACAGGGAGCAGATGCGCAGTATTTT.

The chain employs TRBV12-3 or TRBV12-4 and TRBJ1-2; D perhaps matches TRBD1 (6 bases). The CDR3 length is 16 residues. The V and J ends lost 6 bases and 1 base respectively, with 18 bases between them. The CDR3 protein is CASSLKGTSGNYGYTF. The DNA of the CDR3 is TGTGCCAGCAGCTTGAAGGGGACAAGCGGTAACTATGGCTACACCTTC.

To note about this clonotype: This sequence may be a read error, since a much larger clone differs from it by one base. The rearrangement joins TRBV20-1 to TRBJ1-5, with 9 bases matching TRBD1. V gave up 6 bases and J gave up 11 bases; unmatched junction bases: 8. The CDR3 is 12 amino acids. Per germline, CDR1 DFQATT and CDR2 SNEGSKA (reference sequence). Here the CDR3 DNA reads TGCAGTGCCGAACAGGGGGCTAAGGCCCAGCATTTT. It translates to CSAEQGAKAQHF.

Turning to this clonotype: This clone may be a read error of a much larger clone one base away. V usage is TRBV5-6 and J usage is TRBJ2-7, with 14 positions matching TRBD2. J gave up 7 bases and V 7 bases, and 7 bases lay outside the gene matches. This CDR3 is built from 14 residues. Germline V CDR1 and CDR2: SGHDT, YYEEEE. CDR3 sequence: CASLGLAGGREQYF. CDR3 sequence (DNA): TGTGCCAGCCTAGGACTAGCGGGGGGTCGGGAGCAGTACTTC.

Written as DNA, the CDR3 is TGTGCCAGCAGCCATCGGGGGGCTGGCAATCAGCCCCAGCATTTT. It specifies CASSHRGAGNQPQHF. The gene calls are TRBV3-1 and TRBJ1-5, with D perhaps TRBD1 (6 bases). This CDR3 contains 15 residues. Trimming removed 3 bases at V and 2 bases at J, with 11 bases between. The germline V gene has CDR1 LGHDT and CDR2 YNNKEL (reference sequence).

This clonotype was seen repeatedly, ten times or more. CDR3 nucleotides: TGTGCCGCCAGCAAGGTAATGAACACTGAAGCTTTCTTT. Its translation: CAASKVMNTEAFF. V is TRBV27 and J is TRBJ1-1; D not certain. Germline V lookup: CDR1 MNHEY, CDR2 SMNVEV (reference sequence). This CDR3 spans 13 amino acids. Trimming stripped 11 bases from V and 0 bases from J, with 13 bases between.

This sequence joins TRBV25-1 and TRBJ1-1; D unclear. The CDR3 sequence is 14 residues long. Trimming removed 0 bases from V and 0 bases from J, with 5 bases in between. Germline loops: CDR1 MGHDK, CDR2 SYGVNS. In nucleotides, the CDR3 is TGTGCCAGCAGTGAATACGCGATGAACACTGAAGCTTTCTTT. Translated: CASSEYAMNTEAFF.

A word on this clonotype: One end of the junction is discordant with germline, which a read error may explain. This chain uses TRBV7-2 with TRBJ2-2; 7 nucleotides align to TRBD2. This CDR3 spans 13 amino acids. CDR1 SGHTA and CDR2 FQGNSA come from the germline V gene. CDR3 in amino acids: CASQRGYTGERFF. DNA of the CDR3: TGTGCCAGCCAGCGGGGCTACACCGGGGAGCGGTTTTTT.

This clonotype was detected many times. The V call is TRBV18, the J call TRBJ2-3; unclear D gene. Germline lookup yields CDR1 KGHSH and CDR2 LQKENI. The CDR3 is 14 residues long. The germline V and J ends were trimmed by 8 bases and 0 bases, with 12 bases remaining between them. The CDR3 protein is CASSYSTSTDTQYF. As DNA, the CDR3 is TGTGCCAGCAGTTACTCCACTAGCACAGATACGCAGTATTTT.

The rearrangement uses TRBV29-1 and TRBJ1-1, with TRBD1 matching 7 bases. CDR1 is SQVTM, CDR2 ANQGSEA, per germline. V shed 4 bases and J 8 bases; nucleotides not matched to a gene: 7. The CDR3 spans 12 residues. CDR3: CSVGQLTGEAFF. Here the CDR3 DNA reads TGCAGCGTTGGACAACTGACAGGGGAAGCTTTCTTT.

This clonotype has a count of ten or more. V usage is TRBV7-6 and J usage is TRBJ2-1, with 9 bases lining up with TRBD2. The germline V gene encodes CDR1 SGHVS and CDR2 FNYEAQ. The CDR3 totals 15 residues. Germline trimming cut 2 bases from V and 10 bases from J; bases unmatched to any gene: 9. CDR3 DNA: TGTGCCAGCAGCTTAAGTGCGGGGGGGCCCAGGGAGCAGTTCTTC. It specifies CASSLSAGGPREQFF.

The rearrangement links TRBV7-8 to TRBJ1-1; 7 bases agree with TRBD1. CDR1 and CDR2 (germline): SGHVS, FQNEAQ. The CDR3 contains 14 residues. The trim removed 5 bases at V and 2 bases at J, leaving 5 bases unmatched. CDR3 in amino acids: CASSTGDSNTEAFF. In nucleotides, the CDR3 is TGTGCCAGCAGCACAGGGGACAGCAACACTGAAGCTTTCTTT.

With regard to this clonotype: Germline is not matched at one junction end, which may reflect a read error. The genes are TRBV20-1 and TRBJ2-3; D may be TRBD2 (5 bases). CDR1 DFQATT and CDR2 SNEGSKA come from the germline V gene (reference sequence). This CDR3 is built from 14 residues. DNA for the CDR3: TGCAGTGCCAGAGCCCTAGCCCCCACAGATACGCAGTATTTT. It codes for CSARALAPTDTQYF.

V usage is TRBV5-1 and J usage is TRBJ2-7, with TRBD1 matching over 9 bases. The ends lost 4 bases at V and 1 base at J; junction bases unmatched: 12. Per germline, CDR1 SGHRS and CDR2 YFSETQ. The CDR3 is 17 amino acids. The CDR3 region is CASSPLPGQGRSYEQYF. The CDR3 DNA reads as TGCGCCAGCAGCCCACTCCCCGGACAGGGGCGATCCTACGAGCAGTACTTC.

This sequence joins TRBV5-1 and TRBJ2-2, with 7 positions matching TRBD1. The length of the CDR3 is 16 residues. Germline V CDR1 and CDR2: SGHRS, YFSETQ. V gave up 4 bases and J gave up 5 bases; unmatched junction bases: 11. The CDR3 coding sequence is TGCGCCAGCAGCCCGAAGCGGACAGGCCTTACCGGGGAGCTGTTTTTT. As protein: CASSPKRTGLTGELFF.

The chain recombines TRBV5-5 with TRBJ2-3; D gene uncertain. Germline loops: CDR1 SGHKS, CDR2 YYEKEE (reference sequence). This CDR3 is built from 15 residues. V lost 1 base, J lost 2 bases, and 11 bases lay in between. CDR3 protein: CASSLLVSLTDTQYF. The CDR3 bases are TGTGCCAGCAGCTTGTTGGTCTCTCTCACAGATACGCAGTATTTT.

This clonotype was found many times. CDR3: CASSEWGPEQFF. The DNA for the CDR3 is TGTGCCAGCAGTGAGTGGGGACCGGAGCAGTTCTTC. The chain combines TRBV6-1 with TRBJ2-1; TRBD1 or TRBD2 may be the D gene (5 bases each). V lost 3 bases and J lost 10, with 10 bases in between. CDR1 is MNHNS, CDR2 SASEGT, per germline. The CDR3 contains 12 residues.

This sequence joins TRBV6-1 and TRBJ1-2, with D unresolved. This CDR3 comprises 14 residues. Germline V gene sequence: CDR1 MNHNS, CDR2 SASEGT. Trimming cost V 1 base and J 5 bases, with 11 bases left between them. DNA for the CDR3: TGTGCCAGCAGTGAAGGGATCGGTCGTTATGGCTACACCTTC. Translated, it gives CASSEGIGRYGYTF.

The rearrangement links TRBV21-1 to TRBJ2-4; the DNA was not compared with TRBD1, the D call given in the table. TRBV21-1 is shown as a pseudogene. The CDR3 sequence is 14 residues long. CDR3 DNA sequence: TGTGCCAGCAGCGCCCGACAGGGGACGGGAGAGCAGTACTTC. Translated, it gives CASSARQGTGEQYF.

In this sample, this clonotype turned up many times. The rearrangement links TRBV7-2 to TRBJ2-5; 9 bases fit TRBD1. CDR1 and CDR2 (germline): SGHTA, FQGNSA. CDR3 length equals 15 residues. The ends lost 1 base at V and 6 bases at J; junction bases unmatched: 6. The chain's CDR3 is CASSLGTGVGKTQYF. The CDR3 nucleotides are TGTGCCAGCAGCTTAGGGACAGGGGTAGGGAAGACCCAGTACTTC.

This sequence joins TRBV12-3 or TRBV12-4 and TRBJ2-7; D unclear. The V gene lost 5 bases and the J gene lost 9 bases, with 17 bases spanning the gap. The CDR3 extends over 13 amino acids. CDR3 region: CASSQSPRSGQYF. DNA of the CDR3: TGTGCCAGCAGTCAAAGTCCCCGTTCTGGGCAGTACTTC.

This clonotype occurred many times. The chain combines TRBV6-2 or TRBV6-3 with TRBJ2-1; D gene ambiguous. The CDR3 length is 12 residues. Germline V gene lookup returns CDR1 MNHEY and CDR2 SVGEGT. Trimming removed 6 bases at V and 10 bases at J, with 13 bases between. DNA for the CDR3: TGTGCCAGCAGAGAAGCAGCAAAAGAGCAGTTCTTC. Protein sequence: CASREAAKEQFF.

A few counts support this clonotype. The chain carries TRBV27 and TRBJ1-2, with D perhaps matching TRBD1 (5 bases). The CDR3 extends over 18 amino acids. Germline V lookup: CDR1 MNHEY, CDR2 SMNVEV (reference sequence). Trimming left V 5 bases short and J 4 bases short, with 26 bases between. The CDR3 protein is CASSAWTFNGASPYGYTF. The CDR3 DNA reads as TGTGCCAGCAGTGCATGGACGTTCAACGGGGCTTCCCCCTATGGCTACACCTTC.

J is TRBJ1-1 and V is TRBV29-1; maybe TRBD1 (5 bases). Between the trimmed V and J ends, which lost 7 bases and 5 bases, there was a span of 14 bases. The germline gives CDR1 SQVTM, CDR2 ANQGSEA. This CDR3 region has 12 residues. As DNA, the CDR3 is TGCAGCGCCCGGGACTCAGAAACTGAAGCTTTCTTT. Translation: CSARDSETEAFF.

This clonotype was seen at least ten times. The rearrangement joins TRBV6-2 or TRBV6-3 to TRBJ2-5, with D tentatively TRBD1 (6 bases). The CDR3 sequence is 17 residues long. The germline V and J ends were trimmed by 5 bases and 4 bases, with 23 bases remaining between them. The germline V gene has CDR1 MNHEY and CDR2 SVGEGT. The CDR3 loop is CASSPLRTAWVRETQYF. For the CDR3, the DNA is TGTGCCAGCAGTCCTCTTAGGACAGCATGGGTGAGAGAGACCCAGTACTTC.

This chain links TRBV27 with TRBJ2-4; the D gene is possibly TRBD1 (6 bases). The CDR3 consists of 14 residues. V lost 6 bases, J lost 15 bases, and 24 bases lay in between. CDR1 MNHEY and CDR2 SMNVEV come from the germline V gene (reference sequence). CDR3 sequence: CASSLTGPQETRYF. The CDR3 DNA is TGTGCCAGCAGCTTGACAGGACCCCAAGAGACCCGGTACTTC.

Turning to this clonotype: A read error may be the cause here, since a much bigger clone is one base away. The chain has TRBV12-3 or TRBV12-4 and TRBJ2-4; TRBD2 matches 8 bases. The CDR3 runs 12 residues. The V gene end was trimmed by 11 bases and the J gene end by 9 bases; junction bases not matched to a gene: 9. The CDR3 loop is CAASGGAGIQYF. The CDR3 DNA sequence: TGTGCCGCGTCCGGGGGGGCCGGCATTCAGTACTTC.

The chain carries TRBV28 and TRBJ1-1; D possibly corresponds to TRBD1 (6 bases). This CDR3 has 15 residues. Germline CDR1 reads MDHEN; CDR2 reads SYDVKM. V was clipped by 1 base and J by 3 bases, with 12 bases between them. CDR3 DNA: TGTGCCAGCAGTTTATCAGGACAGATTGACACTGAAGCTTTCTTT. Protein product: CASSLSGQIDTEAFF.

The V and J genes are TRBV20-1 and TRBJ1-6; TRBD1 agrees at 8 bases. Germline-derived CDR1 and CDR2 are DFQATT and SNEGSKA (reference sequence). The V segment lost 0 bases and the J segment 9 bases; nucleotides outside the gene matches: 19. This CDR3 has 19 residues. The CDR3 DNA reads TGCAGTGCTAGAGACGCCGGGACAGGCTATGTTCTTGGTGCTTCACCCCTCCACTTT. Translation gives CSARDAGTGYVLGASPLHF.

This clonotype was seen ten or more times. The chain employs TRBV15 and TRBJ1-4; possibly TRBD1 for D (6 bases). Trimming left V 3 bases short and J 3 bases short, with 14 bases between. Germline V lookup: CDR1 LNHNV, CDR2 YYDKDF (reference sequence). The CDR3 spans 16 residues. CDR3 DNA: TGTGCCACCAGCAGTGTCACAGGGTTTCCTAATGAAAAACTGTTTTTT. It specifies CATSSVTGFPNEKLFF. Together with reference TRBV15 and TRBJ1-4, the CDR3 gives the full variable domain: DAMVIQNPRYQVTQFGKPVTLSCSQTLNHNVMYWYQQKSSQAPKLLFHYYDKDFNNEADTPDNFQSRRPNTSFCFLDIRSPGLGDTAMYLCATSSVTGFPNEKLFFGSGTQLSVL.